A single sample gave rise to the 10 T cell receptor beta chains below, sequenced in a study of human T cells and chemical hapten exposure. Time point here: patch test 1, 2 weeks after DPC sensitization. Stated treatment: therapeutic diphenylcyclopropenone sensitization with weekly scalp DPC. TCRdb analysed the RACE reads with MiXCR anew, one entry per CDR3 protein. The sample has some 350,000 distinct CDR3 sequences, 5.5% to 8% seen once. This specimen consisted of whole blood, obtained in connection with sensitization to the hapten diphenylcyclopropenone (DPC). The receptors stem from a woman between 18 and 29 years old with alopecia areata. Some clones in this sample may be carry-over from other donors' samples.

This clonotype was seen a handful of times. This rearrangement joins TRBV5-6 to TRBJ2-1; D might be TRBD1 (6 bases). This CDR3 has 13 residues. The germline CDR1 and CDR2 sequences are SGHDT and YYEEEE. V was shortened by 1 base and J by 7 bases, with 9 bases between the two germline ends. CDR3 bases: TGTGCCAGCAGCTTGACAGGGTTGAATGAGCAGTTCTTC. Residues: CASSLTGLNEQFF.

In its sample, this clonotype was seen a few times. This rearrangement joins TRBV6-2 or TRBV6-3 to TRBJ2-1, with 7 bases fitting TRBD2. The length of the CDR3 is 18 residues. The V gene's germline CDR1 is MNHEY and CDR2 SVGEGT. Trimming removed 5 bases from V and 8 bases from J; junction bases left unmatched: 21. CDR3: CASSQPGGGGLPGDEQFF. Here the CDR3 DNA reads TGTGCCAGCAGTCAACCGGGCGGCGGGGGACTACCTGGGGATGAGCAGTTCTTC.

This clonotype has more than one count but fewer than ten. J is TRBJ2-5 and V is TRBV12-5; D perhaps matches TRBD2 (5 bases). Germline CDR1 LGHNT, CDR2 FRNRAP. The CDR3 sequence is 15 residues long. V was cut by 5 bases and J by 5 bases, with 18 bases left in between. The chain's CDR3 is CASGPGLGTVETQYF. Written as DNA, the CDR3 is TGTGCTAGTGGTCCTGGACTGGGCACCGTCGAGACCCAGTACTTC.

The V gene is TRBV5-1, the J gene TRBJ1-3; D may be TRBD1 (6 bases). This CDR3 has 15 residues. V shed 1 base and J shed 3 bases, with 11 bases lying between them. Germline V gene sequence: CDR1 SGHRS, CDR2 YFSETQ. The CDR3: CASSLKQGIGNTIYF. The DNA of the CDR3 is TGCGCCAGCAGCTTGAAACAGGGCATTGGAAACACCATATATTTT.

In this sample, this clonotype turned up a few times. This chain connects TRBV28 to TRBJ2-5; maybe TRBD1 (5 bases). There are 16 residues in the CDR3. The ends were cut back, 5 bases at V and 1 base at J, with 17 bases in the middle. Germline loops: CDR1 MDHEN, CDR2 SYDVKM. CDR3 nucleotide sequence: TGTGCCAGCAGTCCGCGACAGCAGAGAATCCAAGAGACCCAGTACTTC. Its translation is CASSPRQQRIQETQYF. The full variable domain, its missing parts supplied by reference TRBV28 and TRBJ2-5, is DVKVTQSSRYLVKRTGEKVFLECVQDMDHENMFWYRQDPGLGLRLIYFSYDVKMKEKGDIPEGYSVSREKKERFSLILESASTNQTSMYLCASSPRQQRIQETQYFGPGTRLLVL.

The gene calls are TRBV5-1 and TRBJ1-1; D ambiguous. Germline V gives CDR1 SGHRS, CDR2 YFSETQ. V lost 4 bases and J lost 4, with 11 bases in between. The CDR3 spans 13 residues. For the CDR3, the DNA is TGCGCCAGCAGCCCGTGGGGAAGCACTGAAGCTTTCTTT. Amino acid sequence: CASSPWGSTEAFF.

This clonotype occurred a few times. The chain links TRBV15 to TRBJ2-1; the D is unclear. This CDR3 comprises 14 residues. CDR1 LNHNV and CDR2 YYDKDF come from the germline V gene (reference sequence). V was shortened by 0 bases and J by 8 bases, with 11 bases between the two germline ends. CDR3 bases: TGTGCCACCAGCAGAGATCTATTGGATGATGAGCAGTTCTTC. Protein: CATSRDLLDDEQFF.

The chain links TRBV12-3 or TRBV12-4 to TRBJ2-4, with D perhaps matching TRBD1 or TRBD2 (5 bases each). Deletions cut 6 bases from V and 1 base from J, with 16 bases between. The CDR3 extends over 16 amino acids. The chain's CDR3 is CASSPRGQAAKNIQYF. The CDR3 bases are TGTGCCAGCAGCCCTCGGGGCCAGGCGGCCAAAAACATTCAGTACTTC.

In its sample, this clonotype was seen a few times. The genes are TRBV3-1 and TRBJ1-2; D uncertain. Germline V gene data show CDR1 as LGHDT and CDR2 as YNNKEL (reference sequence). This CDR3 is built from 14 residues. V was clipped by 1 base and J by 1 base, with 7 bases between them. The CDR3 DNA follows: TGTGCCAGCAGCCAAGGCCATCTTAACTATGGCTACACCTTC. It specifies CASSQGHLNYGYTF.

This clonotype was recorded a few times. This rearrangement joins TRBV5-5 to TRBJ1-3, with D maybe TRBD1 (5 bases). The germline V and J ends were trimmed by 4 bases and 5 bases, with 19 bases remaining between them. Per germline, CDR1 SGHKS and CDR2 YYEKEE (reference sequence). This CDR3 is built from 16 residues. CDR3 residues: CASSHDLRDPRNTIYF. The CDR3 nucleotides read TGTGCCAGCAGCCACGACCTTAGGGACCCGAGAAACACCATATATTTT.